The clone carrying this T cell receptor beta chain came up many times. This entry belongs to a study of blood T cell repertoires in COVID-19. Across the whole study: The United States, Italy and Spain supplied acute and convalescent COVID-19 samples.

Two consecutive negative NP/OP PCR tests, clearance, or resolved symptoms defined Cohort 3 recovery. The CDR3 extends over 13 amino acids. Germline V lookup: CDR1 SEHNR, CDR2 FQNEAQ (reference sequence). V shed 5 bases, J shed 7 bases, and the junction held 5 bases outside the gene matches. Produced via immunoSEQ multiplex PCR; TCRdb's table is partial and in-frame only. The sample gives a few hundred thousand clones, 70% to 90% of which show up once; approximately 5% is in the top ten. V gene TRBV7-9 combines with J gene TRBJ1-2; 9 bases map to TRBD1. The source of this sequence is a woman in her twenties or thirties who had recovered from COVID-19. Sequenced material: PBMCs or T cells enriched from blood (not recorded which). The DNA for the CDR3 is TGTGCCAGCAGCCAAGGGACAGGGAGTGGCTACACCTTC. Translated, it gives CASSQGTGSGYTF.